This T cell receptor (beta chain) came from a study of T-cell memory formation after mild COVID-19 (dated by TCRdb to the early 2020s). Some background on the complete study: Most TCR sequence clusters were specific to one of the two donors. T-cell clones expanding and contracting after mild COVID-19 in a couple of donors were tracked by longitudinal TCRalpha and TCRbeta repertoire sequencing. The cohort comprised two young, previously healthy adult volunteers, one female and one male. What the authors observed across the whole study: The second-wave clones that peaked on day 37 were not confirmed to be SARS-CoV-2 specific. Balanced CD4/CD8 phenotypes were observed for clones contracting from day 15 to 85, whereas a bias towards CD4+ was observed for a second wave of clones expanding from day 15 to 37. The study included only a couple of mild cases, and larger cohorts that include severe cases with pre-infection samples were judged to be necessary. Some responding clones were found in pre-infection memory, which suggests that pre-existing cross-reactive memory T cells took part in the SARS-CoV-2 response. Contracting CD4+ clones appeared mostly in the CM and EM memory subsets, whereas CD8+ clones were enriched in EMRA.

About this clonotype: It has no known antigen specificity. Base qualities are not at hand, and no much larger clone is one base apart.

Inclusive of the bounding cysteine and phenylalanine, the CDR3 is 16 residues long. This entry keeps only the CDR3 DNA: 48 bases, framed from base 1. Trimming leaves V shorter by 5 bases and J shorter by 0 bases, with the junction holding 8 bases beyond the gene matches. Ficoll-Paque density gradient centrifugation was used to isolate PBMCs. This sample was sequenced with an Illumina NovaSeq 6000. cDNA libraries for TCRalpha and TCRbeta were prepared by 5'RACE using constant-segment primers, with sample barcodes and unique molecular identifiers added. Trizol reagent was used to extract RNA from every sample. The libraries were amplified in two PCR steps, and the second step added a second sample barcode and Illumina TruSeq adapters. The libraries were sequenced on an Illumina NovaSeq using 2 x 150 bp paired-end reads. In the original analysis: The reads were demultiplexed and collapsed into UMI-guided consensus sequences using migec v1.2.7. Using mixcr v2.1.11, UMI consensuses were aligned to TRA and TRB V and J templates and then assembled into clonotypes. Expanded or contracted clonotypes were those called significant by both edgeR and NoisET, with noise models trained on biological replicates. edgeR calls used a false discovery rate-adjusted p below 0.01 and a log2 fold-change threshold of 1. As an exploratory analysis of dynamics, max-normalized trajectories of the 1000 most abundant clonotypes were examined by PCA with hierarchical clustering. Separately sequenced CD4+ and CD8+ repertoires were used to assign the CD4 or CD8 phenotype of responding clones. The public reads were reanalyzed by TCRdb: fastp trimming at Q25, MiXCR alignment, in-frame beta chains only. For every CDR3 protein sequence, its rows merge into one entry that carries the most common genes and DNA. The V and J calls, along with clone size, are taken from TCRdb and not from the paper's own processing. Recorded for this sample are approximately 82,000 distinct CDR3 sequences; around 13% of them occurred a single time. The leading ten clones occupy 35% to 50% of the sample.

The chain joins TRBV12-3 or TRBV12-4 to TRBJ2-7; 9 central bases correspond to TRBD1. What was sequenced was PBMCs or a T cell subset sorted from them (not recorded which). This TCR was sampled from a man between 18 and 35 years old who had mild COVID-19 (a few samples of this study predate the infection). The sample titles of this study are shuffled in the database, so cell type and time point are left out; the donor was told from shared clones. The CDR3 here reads CASSPGQGTNSYEQYF. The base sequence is TGTGCCAGCAGTCCAGGACAGGGGACAAACTCCTACGAGCAGTACTTC.